This TCR beta chain appears in the sequencing data of a study of identical twins. With no exceptions, donors were healthy Caucasians. The CDR3 length is 15 residues. CDR1 MNHNS and CDR2 SASEGT come from the germline V gene. Trimming removed 4 bases from V and 6 bases from J; junction bases left unmatched: 4. TCRdb itself ran the 5' RACE reads through MiXCR, one entry per CDR3 protein. The repertoire holds about 530,000 distinct CDR3 sequences, nearly 15% seen once, with about 0.47% in the top ten. These data also formed part of another study, on yellow fever vaccine responses in identical twins.

This receptor was identified in a young woman in good health. The rearrangement links TRBV6-1 to TRBJ2-1, with 12 bases fitting TRBD1. The source material was CD4+ T cells sorted from blood. CDR3 sequence reads: CASSAPGQGANEQFF. The CDR3 region has the DNA TGTGCCAGCAGTGCCCCGGGACAGGGGGCCAATGAGCAGTTCTTC.